The clone carrying this TCR beta chain was detected only a few times. Its antigen is still unknown. Each cDNA held unique molecular identifiers, and template switching gave it a universal primer site. TCRdb re-derived calls from the 5' RACE reads in MiXCR, one entry per CDR3 protein. The profile shows some 1,700,000 distinct CDR3 sequences, around 29% of them singletons. The sample belongs to a study of identical twins. Overall study findings and caveats: Zero-insertion results could be subject to partial confounding by invariant MAIT and iNKT cells.

Each donor (without exception) was a healthy Caucasian. This CDR3 is 17 amino acids long. With 0 bases removed from V and 3 bases from J, the gap between germline ends came to 18 bases. Germline-derived CDR1 and CDR2 are MGHRA and YSYEKL. This sequence originates from a newborn girl in good health. This sequence joins TRBV4-1 and TRBJ2-7; D tentatively reads TRBD1 or TRBD2 (6 bases each). Input material: cord blood. The CDR3 region is CASSQETATGANYEQYF. The CDR3 DNA follows: TGCGCCAGCAGCCAAGAAACAGCTACGGGGGCTAACTACGAGCAGTACTTC.